These T cell receptor beta chains were read from a single sample in a study of identical twins. Via MiXCR, TCRdb re-called the 5' RACE reads, giving one row per CDR3 protein. This table has 520,000 or so distinct CDR3 sequences, roughly 21% appearing once. This same sample was also taken into another study, of T cells expressing NK-cell markers.

Specimen: CD4+ T cells sorted from blood. Source of these receptors: a woman under 30 in good health. The conserved cysteine and the conserved F or W are not part of the CDR3 here. Clone sizes are given selectively: once, few, many, or a class where the clone is expanded.

TRBJ2-7 TRBV20-1 . SASGGTRLGEQY
TRBJ1-1 TRBV5-5 . ASSRGSGTLNTEAF
TRBJ1-2 TRBV12-3/TRBV12-4 few ASSLSRRDGYT
TRBJ2-1 TRBV6-1 few ASRRPESGRGSHEQF
TRBJ1-3 TRBV29-1 few SVVQGGDTIY
TRBJ2-2 TRBV12-3/TRBV12-4 few ASRMTYSSGELF
TRBJ2-3 TRBV6-1 . ASSSPAGTTDTQY
TRBJ2-5 TRBV21-1 . ASSTDLELPGQEKETQY
TRBJ1-2 TRBV7-9 few ASSLAPDNYGYT
TRBJ2-2 TRBV10-3 . AISATEATGELF
TRBJ2-3 TRBV5-1 many ASFLTGGTDTQY
TRBJ1-2 TRBV10-3 many AIRREYGYT
TRBJ2-3 TRBV5-1 . ASSFQDGGADTQY
TRBJ2-7 TRBV10-1 . ASSLGPGGEYEQY
TRBJ1-4 TRBV7-9 . ASSLVGSSSGEKLF
TRBJ1-4 TRBV20-1 . SARRGAEEKLF
TRBJ2-1 TRBV5-1 few ASSSLAWRDRGYTEQF
TRBJ1-5 TRBV20-1 . SASSGYSNQPQH
TRBJ2-3 TRBV4-3 . ASSHRSDTDTQY
TRBJ1-2 TRBV20-1 few SAHREGSTNYGYT
TRBJ1-5 TRBV2 . ASRRRQDNQPQH
TRBJ2-2 TRBV7-6 . ASSLESGASNTGELF
TRBJ2-5 TRBV7-2 . ASSFRQGAGETQY
TRBJ1-2 TRBV20-1 . SASNPRSGGGGYT
TRBJ2-4 TRBV7-2 . ASSLVGSWSKNIQY
TRBJ2-6 TRBV9 . ASSVSGLGSGANVLT
TRBJ2-7 TRBV20-1 many SAATGAYEQY
TRBJ1-1 TRBV24-1 many ATRYQKHTEAF
TRBJ2-3 TRBV12-3/TRBV12-4 many ASRSLAGNTDTQY
TRBJ2-4 TRBV6-5 . ASSYGTGKNIQY
TRBJ2-7 TRBV12-5 once ASGLDRPENKQY
TRBJ1-1 TRBV30 few AWTEPNTEAF
TRBJ1-1 TRBV20-1 . SAREGYTEAF
TRBJ1-2 TRBV2 . ASSERAVYGYT
TRBJ2-3 TRBV18 . ASSPAGVRADTQY
TRBJ1-6 TRBV12-3/TRBV12-4 many ASSFSGSSYNSPLH
TRBJ2-7 TRBV15 few ATSTSTRDTYEQY
TRBJ2-1 TRBV19 few ASSIIQAGDFSSYNEQF
TRBJ2-5 TRBV3-1 . ASSQGIELQETQY
TRBJ1-5 TRBV12-3/TRBV12-4 . ASSLTGVRPQH
TRBJ2-3 TRBV5-4 few ASSRSEGTQY
TRBJ1-2 TRBV20-1 many SAGGGYGYT
TRBJ2-2 TRBV7-9 few ASSPGQGWAGELF
TRBJ1-2 TRBV2 . ASKQEEGYA
TRBJ2-1 TRBV10-3 . AISTRAPQNEQF
TRBJ2-1 TRBV10-3 few AISESNGRADNEQF
TRBJ2-7 TRBV20-1 . SARPSGGGRYEQY
TRBJ2-4 TRBV4-3 . ASSQVVSSAQNIQY
TRBJ1-1 TRBV25-1 . ASSTIGLAF
TRBJ2-5 TRBV12-3/TRBV12-4 many ASSPPAGETQY